Here is one T cell receptor beta chain with its context. This entry comes from a study of control samples from healthy donors and cancer patients. The method was immunoSEQ multiplex PCR; TCRdb's version includes in-frame clones alone and lacks a portion of them. The sample yields roughly 88,000 clones, roughly nine tenths seen once. The sequence came from a woman aged 30 to 39 in good health. The sample taken for sequencing was blood.

The CDR3 sequence is CASSYQGNQPQHF. The CDR3 nucleotides read TGTGCCAGCAGCTATCAGGGTAATCAGCCCCAGCATTTT. This chain connects TRBV11-2 to TRBJ1-5; possible D gene TRBD1, 5 bases. V gave up 4 bases and J gave up 4 bases, with 8 bases separating them. The CDR3 consists of 13 residues. Germline CDR1 reads SGHAT; CDR2 reads FQNNGV.